The entry below gives a single T cell receptor beta chain sequence along with its context. Compared with germline, one end of the junction differs, possibly owing to a read error. The CDR3 spans 12 residues. CDR1 and CDR2 from the germline V gene are LNHDA and SQIVND (reference sequence). As defined, naive CD8 cells were CD45RO-negative and positively selected for CCR7, with terminally differentiated effector memory CD45RA+ cells excluded. These data come from a study of shared clonotypes between healthy human individuals. About the study: Donors consisted of two women and a few men between 18 and 49.

TCRdb keeps only in-frame clones here, not all; method: immunoSEQ multiplex PCR. The sample has about 820,000 clones, around 93% seen once. The TCR was taken from a man aged 30-40 years in good health. Sequencing used naive CD8+ T cells sorted from blood. This sequence joins TRBV19 and TRBJ2-7, with D perhaps assigned TRBD1 or TRBD2 (5 bases each). CDR3 sequence: CASSVGTPREEF. CDR3 nucleotide sequence: TGTGCCAGTAGTGTCGGGACGCCCAGGGAAGAGTTC. Full variable domain (missing parts from reference TRBV19 and TRBJ2-7): DGGITQSPKYLFRKEGQNVTLSCEQNLNHDAMYWYRQDPGQGLRLIYYSQIVNDFQKGDIAEGYSVSREKKESFPLTVTSAQKNPTAFYLCASSVGTPREEFGPGTRLTVT.